The rows below give T cell receptor beta chains drawn from one sample of a study of vaccination and CD4 T cells after COVID-19. These receptors' antigens are unknown. TCRdb ran MiXCR on the PCR reads and lists one entry per CDR3 protein. The sample has around 20,000 distinct CDR3 sequences, about 51% seen once. The sample comprised CD4+ T cells from blood, cultured in vitro. The receptors shown here come from a human donor who had recovered from COVID-19. Both conserved end residues are part of each CDR3. The order of the fields is V gene, clone size, CDR3 length, J gene, D gene, CDR3 protein, CDR3 DNA. A D gene is named only where the DNA matches it firmly. Clone size appears in some rows only: once, few, many, or a class for an expanded clone.

V gene: TRBV7-3
clone size: few
CDR3 length: 13
J gene: TRBJ1-1
D gene: -
CDR3 protein: CASSAQGNTEAFF
CDR3 DNA: TGTGCCAGCAGCGCTCAGGGGAACACTGAAGCTTTCTTT

V gene: TRBV5-8
clone size: -
CDR3 length: 14
J gene: TRBJ1-1
D gene: -
CDR3 protein: CASSLKRSISEAFF
CDR3 DNA: TGTGCCAGCAGCTTAAAGCGCTCGATTTCTGAAGCTTTCTTT

V gene: TRBV7-2
clone size: -
CDR3 length: 13
J gene: TRBJ2-1
D gene: -
CDR3 protein: CASSWDAQLEQFF
CDR3 DNA: TGTGCCAGCAGCTGGGACGCCCAGTTAGAGCAGTTCTTC

V gene: TRBV20-1
clone size: few
CDR3 length: 11
J gene: TRBJ1-2
D gene: -
CDR3 protein: CSAETAYGYTF
CDR3 DNA: TGCAGTGCCGAGACTGCATATGGCTACACCTTC

V gene: TRBV2
clone size: -
CDR3 length: 15
J gene: TRBJ1-5
D gene: -
CDR3 protein: CASSLQANINQPQHF
CDR3 DNA: TGTGCCAGCAGCCTACAGGCTAATATCAATCAGCCCCAGCATTTT

V gene: TRBV12-3/TRBV12-4
clone size: -
CDR3 length: 14
J gene: TRBJ1-2
D gene: TRBD1
CDR3 protein: CASSLGQGVGGYTF
CDR3 DNA: TGTGCCAGCAGTTTGGGACAGGGAGTGGGCGGCTACACCTTC

V gene: TRBV15
clone size: -
CDR3 length: 15
J gene: TRBJ1-2
D gene: TRBD1
CDR3 protein: CATSSPGQINYGYTF
CDR3 DNA: TGTGCCACCAGCAGTCCGGGACAGATTAACTATGGCTACACCTTC

V gene: TRBV20-1
clone size: -
CDR3 length: 13
J gene: TRBJ1-4
D gene: -
CDR3 protein: CSAGRGVGEKLFF
CDR3 DNA: TGCAGTGCTGGACGAGGCGTTGGTGAAAAACTGTTTTTT

V gene: TRBV15
clone size: few
CDR3 length: 14
J gene: TRBJ2-7
D gene: -
CDR3 protein: CATSRERRFYEQYF
CDR3 DNA: TGTGCCACCAGCAGAGAAAGGCGCTTCTACGAGCAGTACTTC

V gene: TRBV11-2
clone size: -
CDR3 length: 12
J gene: TRBJ2-5
D gene: -
CDR3 protein: CASSASRETQYF
CDR3 DNA: TGTGCCAGCAGCGCAAGCCGGGAGACCCAGTACTTC

V gene: TRBV5-4
clone size: -
CDR3 length: 13
J gene: TRBJ2-5
D gene: -
CDR3 protein: CASSLDWAETQYF
CDR3 DNA: TGTGCCAGCAGCTTGGACTGGGCAGAGACCCAGTACTTC

V gene: TRBV7-2
clone size: -
CDR3 length: 15
J gene: TRBJ1-1
D gene: TRBD1
CDR3 protein: CASSRPGTGIAEAFF
CDR3 DNA: TGTGCCAGCAGCCGTCCCGGGACAGGGATCGCTGAAGCTTTCTTT

V gene: TRBV19
clone size: -
CDR3 length: 15
J gene: TRBJ2-7
D gene: TRBD2
CDR3 protein: CASSMGLAGSYEQYF
CDR3 DNA: TGTGCCAGTAGTATGGGCCTAGCGGGCTCCTACGAGCAGTACTTC

V gene: TRBV2
clone size: -
CDR3 length: 13
J gene: TRBJ1-2
D gene: TRBD1
CDR3 protein: CASRTGGDYGYTF
CDR3 DNA: TGTGCCAGCAGGACAGGGGGGGACTATGGCTACACCTTC

V gene: TRBV7-9
clone size: -
CDR3 length: 15
J gene: TRBJ1-1
D gene: -
CDR3 protein: CASSLGTYMNTEAFF
CDR3 DNA: TGTGCCAGCAGCTTGGGGACGTATATGAACACTGAAGCTTTCTTT

V gene: TRBV20-1
clone size: -
CDR3 length: 15
J gene: TRBJ2-3
D gene: TRBD2
CDR3 protein: CSASERGRALDTQYF
CDR3 DNA: TGCAGTGCTAGCGAACGCGGGAGGGCCTTGGATACGCAGTATTTT

V gene: TRBV2
clone size: few
CDR3 length: 13
J gene: TRBJ1-1
D gene: -
CDR3 protein: CASLEILGTEAFF
CDR3 DNA: TGTGCCTCCCTGGAGATTTTGGGGACTGAAGCTTTCTTT

V gene: TRBV20-1
clone size: -
CDR3 length: 15
J gene: TRBJ1-1
D gene: -
CDR3 protein: CSARDDRFLGTEAFF
CDR3 DNA: TGCAGTGCTAGAGATGATCGCTTTTTGGGCACTGAAGCTTTCTTT

V gene: TRBV2
clone size: few
CDR3 length: 15
J gene: TRBJ1-1
D gene: -
CDR3 protein: CASIKLQGRGTEAFF
CDR3 DNA: TGTGCCAGCATAAAACTACAGGGTAGAGGCACTGAAGCTTTCTTT

V gene: TRBV11-1
clone size: few
CDR3 length: 12
J gene: TRBJ1-2
D gene: -
CDR3 protein: CASSSEGYGYTF
CDR3 DNA: TGTGCCAGCAGTTCGGAGGGCTATGGCTACACCTTC

V gene: TRBV20-1
clone size: -
CDR3 length: 13
J gene: TRBJ1-2
D gene: -
CDR3 protein: CSAISGVNYGYTF
CDR3 DNA: TGCAGTGCTATTTCTGGGGTTAACTATGGCTACACCTTC